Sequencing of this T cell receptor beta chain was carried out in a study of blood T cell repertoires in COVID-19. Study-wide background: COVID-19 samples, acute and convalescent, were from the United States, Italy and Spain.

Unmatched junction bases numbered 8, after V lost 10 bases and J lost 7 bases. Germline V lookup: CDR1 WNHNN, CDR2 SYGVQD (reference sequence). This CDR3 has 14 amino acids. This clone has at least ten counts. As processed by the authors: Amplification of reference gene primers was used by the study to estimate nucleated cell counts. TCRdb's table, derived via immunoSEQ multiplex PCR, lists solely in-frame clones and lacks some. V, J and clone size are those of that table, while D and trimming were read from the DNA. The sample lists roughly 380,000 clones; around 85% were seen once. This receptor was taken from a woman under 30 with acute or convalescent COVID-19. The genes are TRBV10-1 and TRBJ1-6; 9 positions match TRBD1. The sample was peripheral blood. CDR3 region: CATSTGQGNSPLHF. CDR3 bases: TGCGCCACCTCAACCGGACAGGGGAATTCACCCCTCCACTTT.